Reported below is one TCR beta chain. Its specificity is not known. The germline CDR1 and CDR2 sequences are MNHNY and SVGAGI (reference sequence). The V and J ends lost 6 bases and 4 bases respectively, with 12 bases between them. CDR3 length: 13 residues. The data derive from a study of cytomegalovirus exposure and HLA in healthy donors. Whole-study results and caveats: Cytomegalovirus status, reportedly, was diagnosed with high specificity and sensitivity by the classifier.

Clones were read by immunoSEQ multiplex PCR, and TCRdb kept only the in-frame ones, dropping some. The table records approximately 200,000 clones, approximately 82% of them present only once. The chain carries TRBV6-6 and TRBJ1-1; maybe TRBD1 (5 bases). Input material: PBMCs. This TCR derives from a woman in her twenties or thirties in good health and CMV-seropositive. The CDR3 region is CASSPSGPTEAFF. CDR3 DNA: TGTGCCAGCAGCCCCTCAGGGCCCACTGAAGCTTTCTTT.